The 30 T cell receptor beta chains in this list originate from one sample, sequenced in a study of a mutant IDH1 vaccine in newly diagnosed glioma. Stated time point: week 47, end of study. In the vaccine, a single dose held 300 ug of the mutant IDH1 20-mer peptide, along with topical imiquimod. Using immunoSEQ multiplex PCR, the repertoire was profiled, and TCRdb retains in-frame clones only, with some absent. This sample yields 30,000 to 35,000 clones, of which approximately 89% are seen a single time; 2.2% belongs to the top ten. These receptors' antigens are unknown. The sample here was PBMCs, taken from a glioma patient whose treatment included an IDH1 peptide vaccine. The receptors stem from a man aged 35-49 years with glioma.

The chain combines TRBV7-6 with TRBJ1-6; D is unclear. V was trimmed by 3 bases and J by 5 bases, leaving 8 bases between them. The CDR3 has 14 residues. Germline CDR1 SGHVS, CDR2 FNYEAQ. The CDR3 DNA follows: TGTGCCAGCAGCTTCAAGGATAATAATTCACCCCTCCACTTT. Amino acid sequence: CASSFKDNNSPLHF.

This sequence joins TRBV20-1 and TRBJ1-1; D remains ambiguous. Trimming removed 0 bases at V and 14 bases at J, with 13 bases between. Per germline, CDR1 DFQATT and CDR2 SNEGSKA (reference sequence). The CDR3 sequence is 11 residues long. In nucleotides, the CDR3 is TGCAGTGCTAGAGATGGGGAGAACTGGTTCTTT. This encodes CSARDGENWFF.

This clone was recorded once. The CDR3 protein is CASSLGSAMGFTDTQYF. The CDR3 coding sequence is TGCGCCAGCAGCTTGGGGTCAGCGATGGGGTTCACAGATACGCAGTATTTT. The chain has TRBV5-1 and TRBJ2-3, with D unclear. The germline CDR1 and CDR2 sequences are SGHRS and YFSETQ. Trimming stripped 0 bases from V and 2 bases from J, with 16 bases between. This CDR3 region has 17 residues.

The rearrangement links TRBV7-8 to TRBJ2-5; D may be TRBD1 (6 bases). Germline CDR1 is SGHVS and CDR2 is FQNEAQ. Trimming removed 5 bases from V and 4 bases from J, with 20 bases in between. CDR3 length equals 16 residues. The CDR3 region has the DNA TGTGCCAGCAGCACGCCGGGACACCCCGACGGAGAGACCCAGTACTTC. This sequence encodes CASSTPGHPDGETQYF.

The gene calls are TRBV29-1 and TRBJ2-3; TRBD2 matches 10 bases. The CDR3 runs to 15 residues. V trimming: 6 bases; J trimming: 3 bases; junction bases outside the gene matches: 9. Germline lookup yields CDR1 SQVTM and CDR2 ANQGSEA. The CDR3 DNA is TGCAGCGTGGGTTTTAGCGGGAGGTCTACAGATACGCAGTATTTT. Protein: CSVGFSGRSTDTQYF.

The chain carries TRBV29-1 and TRBJ2-1; D is possibly TRBD1 (6 bases). The CDR3 contains 14 residues. V was pared by 0 bases and J by 6 bases, with 12 bases between. Germline V gives CDR1 SQVTM, CDR2 ANQGSEA. The chain's CDR3 is CSVEDPPRGNEQFF. CDR3 bases: TGCAGCGTTGAAGATCCCCCCAGGGGCAATGAGCAGTTCTTC.

This chain uses TRBV7-9 with TRBJ2-7; no clear D gene. The V end lost 4 bases, the J end lost 7 bases, and 8 bases lay between the germline ends. Germline CDR1 reads SEHNR; CDR2 reads FQNEAQ (reference sequence). This CDR3 spans 11 amino acids. Here the CDR3 reads CASSWLGEQYF. The CDR3 DNA is TGTGCCAGCAGCTGGCTCGGGGAGCAGTACTTC.

V usage is TRBV6-1 and J usage is TRBJ2-5; tentatively, D is TRBD1 (5 bases). V was clipped by 6 bases and J by 5 bases, with 13 bases between them. The CDR3 length is 13 residues. The germline gives CDR1 MNHNS, CDR2 SASEGT. CDR3 sequence reads: CASRARAGETQYF. CDR3 DNA sequence: TGTGCCAGCAGGGCGCGCGCAGGGGAGACCCAGTACTTC.

The chain combines TRBV19 with TRBJ2-5; D unclear. In germline, CDR1 is LNHDA, CDR2 SQIVND (reference sequence). The CDR3 runs 13 residues. The germline V and J ends were trimmed by 3 bases and 5 bases, with 10 bases remaining between them. The CDR3 sequence: CASSMVGFETQYF. Here the CDR3 DNA reads TGTGCCAGTAGTATGGTAGGATTTGAGACCCAGTACTTC.

The chain joins TRBV29-1 to TRBJ1-6; D unclear. The V end was cut by 0 bases, the J end by 5 bases, with 14 bases between. This CDR3 has 16 residues. The germline V gene encodes CDR1 SQVTM and CDR2 ANQGSEA. In DNA, the CDR3 is TGCAGCGTTGAAGATGGCCCTAGGATTCATAATTCACCCCTCCACTTT. The encoded protein is CSVEDGPRIHNSPLHF.

The chain links TRBV7-2 to TRBJ2-5; D might be TRBD1 (6 bases). CDR3 size: 16 residues. With 1 base removed from V and 2 bases from J, the gap between germline ends came to 14 bases. CDR1 and CDR2 from the germline V gene are SGHTA and FQGNSA. Here the CDR3 reads CASSLEGGVRQETQYF. CDR3 DNA: TGTGCCAGCAGCTTAGAAGGGGGAGTGAGGCAAGAGACCCAGTACTTC. Supplemented by reference TRBV7-2 and TRBJ2-5, the full variable domain reads GAGVSQSPSNKVTEKGKDVELRCDPISGHTALYWYRQSLGQGLEFLIYFQGNSAPDKSGLPSDRFSAERTGGSVSTLTIQRTQQEDSAVYLCASSLEGGVRQETQYFGPGTRLLVL.

The chain has TRBV10-3 and TRBJ2-1; D may be TRBD2 (6 bases). Trimming stripped 2 bases from V and 9 bases from J, with 20 bases between. This CDR3 comprises 16 residues. Germline V gene lookup returns CDR1 ENHRY and CDR2 SYGVKD. The CDR3 DNA follows: TGTGCCATCAGTGAGGACCTAGCGCGGAGGGCCGGTGAGCAGTTCTTC. Protein sequence: CAISEDLARRAGEQFF.

The CDR3 sequence: CASSSSTGGGYTF. The CDR3 coding sequence is TGTGCCAGCAGCTCGTCGACAGGTGGGGGCTACACCTTC. The chain uses TRBV7-9 and TRBJ1-2; tentative D call: TRBD1 (6 bases). This CDR3 comprises 13 residues. Germline loops: CDR1 SEHNR, CDR2 FQNEAQ (reference sequence). The V end lost 4 bases, the J end lost 8 bases, and 14 bases lay between the germline ends.

This sequence joins TRBV18 and TRBJ2-7; the D is unclear. Trimming removed 3 bases at V and 2 bases at J, with 11 bases between. This CDR3 has 14 residues. The germline V gene encodes CDR1 KGHSH and CDR2 LQKENI. The CDR3 sequence is CASSPEGGPYEQYV. The CDR3 coding sequence is TGTGCCAGCTCACCCGAAGGTGGGCCCTACGAGCAGTACGTC.

DNA for the CDR3: TGTGCCAGTAGTATCTCTTCCGGGACGGGGGGAGAGACCCAGTACTTC. As protein: CASSISSGTGGETQYF. The chain combines TRBV19 with TRBJ2-5; TRBD2 aligns across 7 bases. V was clipped by 3 bases and J by 4 bases; unmatched bases: 11. Per germline, CDR1 LNHDA and CDR2 SQIVND (reference sequence). The CDR3 loop spans 16 amino acids.

This clone appeared a few times. V is TRBV28 and J is TRBJ1-5; D remains unclear. Trimming pared 7 bases from V and 8 bases from J, leaving 12 bases between. The germline CDR1 and CDR2 sequences are MDHEN and SYDVKM. The CDR3 is 12 amino acids. The CDR3 nucleotides are TGTGCCAGCACCCGAGCCCCGGAGCCCCAGCATTTT. This gives the protein CASTRAPEPQHF.

This sequence joins TRBV25-1 and TRBJ2-1; no reliable D call. Per germline, CDR1 MGHDK and CDR2 SYGVNS. Trimming took 2 bases from V and 7 from J, leaving 6 bases between them. The CDR3 has 12 amino acids. CDR3 nucleotides: TGTGCCAGCAGTGAAGGGCTAAATGAGCAGTTCTTC. This gives the protein CASSEGLNEQFF.

The CDR3 DNA reads as TGTGCCAGTAGAGAATTCGGGGGACAGGGAATTTATCGGAATCAGCCCCAGCATTTT. As protein: CASREFGGQGIYRNQPQHF. V and J are TRBV19 and TRBJ1-5; 9 nucleotides match TRBD1. The germline V gene encodes CDR1 LNHDA and CDR2 SQIVND (reference sequence). V lost 6 bases and J lost 4; bases outside the gene matches: 19. The CDR3 runs 19 residues.

This clone was recorded once. This chain uses TRBV19 with TRBJ2-2, with TRBD2 matching over 7 bases. Germline CDR1 and CDR2: LNHDA and SQIVND (reference sequence). Losses at the gene ends were 7 bases for V and 0 bases for J; bases not matched to a gene: 2. The CDR3 runs 14 residues. In DNA, the CDR3 is TGTGCCAGTACGAGCGGGGCGAACACCGGGGAGCTGTTTTTT. Protein product: CASTSGANTGELFF.

The chain uses TRBV19 and TRBJ1-1; no definite D call. V was shortened by 2 bases and J by 1 base, with 2 bases between the two germline ends. CDR1 and CDR2 (germline): LNHDA, SQIVND (reference sequence). This CDR3 has 12 amino acids. CDR3 DNA sequence: TGTGCCAGTAGTATAAGGAACACTGAAGCTTTCTTT. This translates into CASSIRNTEAFF.

J is TRBJ2-7 and V is TRBV6-5; D not resolved. Germline V lookup: CDR1 MNHEY, CDR2 SVGAGI. The V and J ends lost 4 bases and 1 base respectively, with 11 bases between them. This CDR3 comprises 14 residues. For the CDR3, the DNA is TGTGCCAGCAGTTCAGACACCTCATCCTACGAGCAGTACTTC. Its translation: CASSSDTSSYEQYF.

This rearrangement joins TRBV5-4 to TRBJ1-1; no firm D call. CDR1 is SGHNT, CDR2 YYREEE, per germline (reference sequence). The V end was cut by 3 bases, the J end by 1 base, with 7 bases between. The CDR3 loop spans 13 amino acids. The CDR3 coding sequence is TGTGCCAGCAGCTCAAAACGGAACACTGAAGCTTTCTTT. Translating it yields CASSSKRNTEAFF.

This rearrangement joins TRBV7-9 to TRBJ2-7, with 8 bases identical to TRBD1. With V trimmed by 5 bases and J by 5 bases, 5 bases remained unmatched. CDR3 length: 13 amino acids. Germline assignment: CDR1 SEHNR and CDR2 FQNEAQ (reference sequence). CDR3 region: CASSRQGSHEQYF. In DNA, the CDR3 is TGTGCCAGCAGCCGACAGGGGTCCCACGAGCAGTACTTC. Looking up the rest from reference TRBV7-9 and TRBJ2-7 gives the full variable domain: DTGVSQNPRHKITKRGQNVTFRCDPISEHNRLYWYRQTLGQGPEFLTYFQNEAQLEKSRLLSDRFSAERPKGSFSTLEIQRTEQGDSAMYLCASSRQGSHEQYFGPGTRLTVT.

The genes are TRBV18 and TRBJ2-6; weak D call: TRBD1 (5 bases). From germline, CDR1 is KGHSH and CDR2 LQKENI. This CDR3 is built from 16 residues. Deletions cut 3 bases from V and 0 bases from J, with 9 bases between. The DNA of the CDR3 is TGTGCCAGCTCACCGACTGACAGCTCTGGGGCCAACGTCCTGACTTTC. The encoded protein is CASSPTDSSGANVLTF.

V and J are TRBV19 and TRBJ2-1; 7 bases line up with TRBD1. The V and J ends lost 6 bases and 7 bases, in that order; junction bases with no gene match: 9. CDR3 length equals 14 residues. Germline V gene sequence: CDR1 LNHDA, CDR2 SQIVND (reference sequence). As DNA, the CDR3 is TGTGCCAGTAGAGAGACAGGGAGAGGGAATGAGCAGTTCTTC. It translates to CASRETGRGNEQFF.

The chain has TRBV9 and TRBJ2-1, with no clear D. Trimming took 0 bases from V and 5 from J, leaving 6 bases between them. CDR1 and CDR2 from the germline V gene are SGDLS and YYNGEE. This CDR3 comprises 13 residues. In DNA form, the CDR3 reads TGTGCCAGCAGCGTAGCCCCAAACAATGAGCAGTTCTTC. Amino acids: CASSVAPNNEQFF.

The chain couples TRBV19 to TRBJ1-1, with D unresolved. CDR3 length: 14 amino acids. The germline V and J ends were trimmed by 5 bases and 0 bases, with 10 bases remaining between them. CDR1 LNHDA and CDR2 SQIVND come from the germline V gene (reference sequence). The CDR3 DNA follows: TGTGCCAGTAGTTGGTCAGGCATGAACACTGAAGCTTTCTTT. Amino acid sequence: CASSWSGMNTEAFF. The full variable domain, with the rest looked up from reference TRBV19 and TRBJ1-1, is DGGITQSPKYLFRKEGQNVTLSCEQNLNHDAMYWYRQDPGQGLRLIYYSQIVNDFQKGDIAEGYSVSREKKESFPLTVTSAQKNPTAFYLCASSWSGMNTEAFFGQGTRLTVV.

This CDR3 is CASSLGTHTETQYF. CDR3 in DNA: TGTGCCAGCAGCTTGGGCACGCACACAGAGACCCAGTACTTC. The chain combines TRBV5-4 with TRBJ2-5; D is undetermined. The CDR3 loop spans 14 amino acids. V was clipped by 0 bases and J by 4 bases, with 10 bases between them. Per the germline V gene, CDR1 is SGHNT and CDR2 is YYREEE (reference sequence).

The chain employs TRBV7-8 and TRBJ1-2; 7 bases are a match to TRBD1. V dropped 5 bases and J dropped 1; count of bases not matched to a gene: 4. Germline V lookup: CDR1 SGHVS, CDR2 FQNEAQ. The CDR3 consists of 14 residues. The CDR3 region is CASSKRQGNYGYTF. The CDR3 DNA reads as TGTGCCAGCAGCAAGCGACAGGGTAACTATGGCTACACCTTC.

The rearrangement joins TRBV6-6 to TRBJ2-5, with a weak D call TRBD1 (6 bases). Germline V gives CDR1 MNHNY, CDR2 SVGAGI (reference sequence). V shed 6 bases and J shed 0 bases, with 11 bases lying between them. The CDR3 covers 14 residues. CDR3 loop: CASSPTGYQETQYF. CDR3 DNA: TGTGCCAGCAGCCCCACAGGGTACCAAGAGACCCAGTACTTC.